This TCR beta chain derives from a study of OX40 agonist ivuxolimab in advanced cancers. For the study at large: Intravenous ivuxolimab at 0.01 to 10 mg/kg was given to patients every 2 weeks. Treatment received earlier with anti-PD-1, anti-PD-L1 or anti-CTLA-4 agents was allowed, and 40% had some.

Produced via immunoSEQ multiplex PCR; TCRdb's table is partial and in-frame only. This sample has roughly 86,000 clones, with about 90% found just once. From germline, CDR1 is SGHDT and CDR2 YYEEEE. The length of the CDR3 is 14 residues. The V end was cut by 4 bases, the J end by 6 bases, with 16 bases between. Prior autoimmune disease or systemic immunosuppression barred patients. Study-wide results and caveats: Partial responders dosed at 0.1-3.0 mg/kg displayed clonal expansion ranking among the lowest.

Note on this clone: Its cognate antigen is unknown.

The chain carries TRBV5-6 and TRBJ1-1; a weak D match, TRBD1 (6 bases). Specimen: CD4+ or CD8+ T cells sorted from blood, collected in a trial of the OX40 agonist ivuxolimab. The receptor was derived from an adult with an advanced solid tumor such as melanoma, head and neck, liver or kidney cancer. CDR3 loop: CASSGDIFWPEAFF. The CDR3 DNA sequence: TGTGCCAGCAGCGGGGACATCTTCTGGCCTGAAGCTTTCTTT.